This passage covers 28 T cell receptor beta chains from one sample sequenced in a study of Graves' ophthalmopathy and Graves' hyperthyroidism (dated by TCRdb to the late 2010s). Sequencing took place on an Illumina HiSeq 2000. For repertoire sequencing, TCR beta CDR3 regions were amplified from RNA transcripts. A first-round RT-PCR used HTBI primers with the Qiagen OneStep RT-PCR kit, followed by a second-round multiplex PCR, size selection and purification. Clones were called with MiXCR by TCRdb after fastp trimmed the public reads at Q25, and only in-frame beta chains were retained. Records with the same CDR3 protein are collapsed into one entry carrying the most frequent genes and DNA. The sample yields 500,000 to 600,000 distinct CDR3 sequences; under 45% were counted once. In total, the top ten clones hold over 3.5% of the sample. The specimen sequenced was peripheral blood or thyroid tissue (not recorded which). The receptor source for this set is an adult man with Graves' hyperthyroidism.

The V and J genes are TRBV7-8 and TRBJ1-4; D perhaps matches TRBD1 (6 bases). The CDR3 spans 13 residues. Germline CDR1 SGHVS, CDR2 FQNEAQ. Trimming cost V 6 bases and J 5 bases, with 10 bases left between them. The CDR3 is CASRGGLNEKLFF. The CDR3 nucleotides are TGTGCCAGCAGGGGGGGCTTGAATGAAAAACTGTTTTTT.

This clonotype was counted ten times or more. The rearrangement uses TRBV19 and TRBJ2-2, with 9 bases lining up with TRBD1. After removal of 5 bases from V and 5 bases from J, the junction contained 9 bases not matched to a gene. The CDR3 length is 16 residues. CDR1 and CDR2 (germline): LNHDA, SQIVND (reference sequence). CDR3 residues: CASSGPGQGGTGELFF. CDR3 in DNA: TGTGCCAGTAGTGGGCCGGGACAGGGTGGTACCGGGGAGCTGTTTTTT.

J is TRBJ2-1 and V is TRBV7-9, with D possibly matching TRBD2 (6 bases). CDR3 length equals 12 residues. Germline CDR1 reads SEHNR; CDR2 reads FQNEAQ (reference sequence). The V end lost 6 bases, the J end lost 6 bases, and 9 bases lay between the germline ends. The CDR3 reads CASRSSVNEQFF. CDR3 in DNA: TGTGCCAGCAGATCTAGCGTCAATGAGCAGTTCTTC. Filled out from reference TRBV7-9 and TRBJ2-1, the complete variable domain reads DTGVSQNPRHKITKRGQNVTFRCDPISEHNRLYWYRQTLGQGPEFLTYFQNEAQLEKSRLLSDRFSAERPKGSFSTLEIQRTEQGDSAMYLCASRSSVNEQFFGPGTRLTVL.

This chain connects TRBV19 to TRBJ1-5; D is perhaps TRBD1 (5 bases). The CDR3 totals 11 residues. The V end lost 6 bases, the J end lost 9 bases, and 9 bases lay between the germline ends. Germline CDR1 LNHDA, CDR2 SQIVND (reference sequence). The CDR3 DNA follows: TGTGCCAGTAGGACCGGGGGGCCCCAGCATTTT. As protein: CASRTGGPQHF.

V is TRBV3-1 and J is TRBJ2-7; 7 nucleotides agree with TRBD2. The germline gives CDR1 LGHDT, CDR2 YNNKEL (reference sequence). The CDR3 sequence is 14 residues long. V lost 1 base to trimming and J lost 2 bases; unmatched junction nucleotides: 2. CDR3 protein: CASSQGAGTYEQYF. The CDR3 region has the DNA TGTGCCAGCAGCCAAGGAGCGGGAACCTACGAGCAGTACTTC.

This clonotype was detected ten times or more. The CDR3 here is CASSTSGGRGETQYF. The CDR3 region has the DNA TGTGCCAGTAGTACCTCCGGGGGGCGAGGAGAGACCCAGTACTTC. V and J are TRBV19 and TRBJ2-5; D might be TRBD2 (7 bases). Trimming cost V 4 bases and J 4 bases, with 16 bases left between them. This CDR3 is built from 15 residues. Germline CDR1 LNHDA, CDR2 SQIVND (reference sequence).

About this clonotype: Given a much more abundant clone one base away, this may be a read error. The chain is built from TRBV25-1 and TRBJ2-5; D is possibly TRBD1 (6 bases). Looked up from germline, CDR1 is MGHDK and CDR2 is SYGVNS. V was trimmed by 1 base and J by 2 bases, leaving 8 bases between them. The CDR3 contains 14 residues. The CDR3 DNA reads TGTGCCAGCAGTGAATGGACAGAACAAGAGACCCAGTACTTC. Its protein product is CASSEWTEQETQYF.

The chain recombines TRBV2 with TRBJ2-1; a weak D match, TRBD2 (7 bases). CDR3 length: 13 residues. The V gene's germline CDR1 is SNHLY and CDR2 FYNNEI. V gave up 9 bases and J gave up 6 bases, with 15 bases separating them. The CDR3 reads CASEEGGFNEQFF. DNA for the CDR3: TGTGCCAGTGAAGAGGGGGGGTTCAATGAGCAGTTCTTC.

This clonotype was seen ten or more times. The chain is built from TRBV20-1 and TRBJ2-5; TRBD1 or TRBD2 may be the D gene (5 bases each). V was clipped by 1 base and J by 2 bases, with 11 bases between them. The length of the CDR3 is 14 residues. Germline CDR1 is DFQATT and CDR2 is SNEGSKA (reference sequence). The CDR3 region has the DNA TGCAGTGCTAGAGTGGGTGAGGGGCAAGAGACCCAGTACTTC. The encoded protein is CSARVGEGQETQYF.

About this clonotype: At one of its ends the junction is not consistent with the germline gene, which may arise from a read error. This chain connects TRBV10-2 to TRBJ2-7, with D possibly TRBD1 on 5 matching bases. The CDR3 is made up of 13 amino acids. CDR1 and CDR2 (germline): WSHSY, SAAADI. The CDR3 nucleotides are TGTGCCAGCAGACTGACAGAAACCTACGAGCAGTACTTC. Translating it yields CASRLTETYEQYF.

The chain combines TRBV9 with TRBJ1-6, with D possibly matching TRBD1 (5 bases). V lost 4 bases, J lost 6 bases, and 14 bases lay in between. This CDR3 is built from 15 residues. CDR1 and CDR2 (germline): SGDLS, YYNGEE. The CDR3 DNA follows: TGTGCCAGCAGCACCTCGGGGGGAGGTAATTCACCCCTCCACTTT. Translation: CASSTSGGGNSPLHF.

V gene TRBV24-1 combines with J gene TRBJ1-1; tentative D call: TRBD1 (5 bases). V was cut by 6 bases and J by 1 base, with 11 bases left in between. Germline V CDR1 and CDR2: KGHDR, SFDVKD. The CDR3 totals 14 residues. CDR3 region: CATSYMGGNTEAFF. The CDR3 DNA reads TGTGCCACCAGTTACATGGGGGGGAACACTGAAGCTTTCTTT.

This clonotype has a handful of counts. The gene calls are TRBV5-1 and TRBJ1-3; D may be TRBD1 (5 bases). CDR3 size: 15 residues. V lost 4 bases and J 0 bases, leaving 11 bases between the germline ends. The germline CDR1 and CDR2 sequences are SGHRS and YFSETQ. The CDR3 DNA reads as TGCGCCAGCAGCCAAACAGGAAGCTCTGGAAACACCATATATTTT. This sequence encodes CASSQTGSSGNTIYF.

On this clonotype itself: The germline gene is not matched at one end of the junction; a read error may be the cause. The chain's CDR3 is CASSPQQGIPLKF. CDR3 sequence (DNA): TGTGCCAGCTCACCACAACAGGGTATCCCCCTGAAGTTT. The chain combines TRBV18 with TRBJ1-1; D is perhaps TRBD1 (6 bases). This CDR3 region has 13 residues. Germline CDR1 and CDR2: KGHSH and LQKENI.

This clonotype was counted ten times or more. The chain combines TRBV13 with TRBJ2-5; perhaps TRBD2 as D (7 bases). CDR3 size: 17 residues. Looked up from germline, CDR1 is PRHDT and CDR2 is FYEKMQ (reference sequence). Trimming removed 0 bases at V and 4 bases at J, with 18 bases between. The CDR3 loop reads CASSLGRRGGWSETQYF. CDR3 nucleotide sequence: TGTGCCAGCAGCTTAGGAAGGAGGGGGGGATGGTCAGAGACCCAGTACTTC.

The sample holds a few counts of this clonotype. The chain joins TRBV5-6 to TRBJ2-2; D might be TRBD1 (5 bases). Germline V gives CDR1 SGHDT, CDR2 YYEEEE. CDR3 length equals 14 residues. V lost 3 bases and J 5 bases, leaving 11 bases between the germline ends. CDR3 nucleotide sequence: TGTGCCAGCAGCTCCCCAGGGTGGACCGGGGAGCTGTTTTTT. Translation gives CASSSPGWTGELFF.

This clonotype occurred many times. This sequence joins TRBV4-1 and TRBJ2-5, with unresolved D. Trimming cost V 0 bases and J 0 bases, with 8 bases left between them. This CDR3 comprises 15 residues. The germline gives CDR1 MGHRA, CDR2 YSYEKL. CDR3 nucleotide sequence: TGCGCCAGCAGCCAAGATCATTGGAACCAAGAGACCCAGTACTTC. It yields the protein CASSQDHWNQETQYF.

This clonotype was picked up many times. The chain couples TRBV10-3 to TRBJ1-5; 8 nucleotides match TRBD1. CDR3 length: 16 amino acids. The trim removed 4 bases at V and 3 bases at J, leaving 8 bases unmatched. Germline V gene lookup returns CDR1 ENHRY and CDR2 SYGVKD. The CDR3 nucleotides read TGTGCCATCAGTGCCAACTCAGGGGGCTTCAATCAGCCCCAGCATTTT. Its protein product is CAISANSGGFNQPQHF.

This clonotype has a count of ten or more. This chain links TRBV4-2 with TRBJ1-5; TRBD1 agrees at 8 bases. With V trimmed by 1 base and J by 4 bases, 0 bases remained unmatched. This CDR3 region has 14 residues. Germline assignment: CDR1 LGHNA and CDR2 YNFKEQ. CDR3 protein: CASSQGTGNQPQHF. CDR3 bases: TGTGCCAGCAGCCAAGGGACAGGGAATCAGCCCCAGCATTTT.

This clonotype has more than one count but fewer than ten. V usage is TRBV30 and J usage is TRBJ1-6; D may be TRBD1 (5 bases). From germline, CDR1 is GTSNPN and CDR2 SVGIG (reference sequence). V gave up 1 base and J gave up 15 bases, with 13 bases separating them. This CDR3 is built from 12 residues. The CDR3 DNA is TGTGCCTGGAGTGGTCCGGACAAGAACCTCCACTTT. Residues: CAWSGPDKNLHF.

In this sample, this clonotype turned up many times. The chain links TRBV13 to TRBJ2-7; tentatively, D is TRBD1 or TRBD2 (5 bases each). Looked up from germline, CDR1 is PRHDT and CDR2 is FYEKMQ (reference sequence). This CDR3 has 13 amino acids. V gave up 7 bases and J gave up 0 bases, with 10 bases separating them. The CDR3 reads CASNVGASYEQYF. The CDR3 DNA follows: TGTGCCAGCAACGTCGGGGCCTCCTACGAGCAGTACTTC.

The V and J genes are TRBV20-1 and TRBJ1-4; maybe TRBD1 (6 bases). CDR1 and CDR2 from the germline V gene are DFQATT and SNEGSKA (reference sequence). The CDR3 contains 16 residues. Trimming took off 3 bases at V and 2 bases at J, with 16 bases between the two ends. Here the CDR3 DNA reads TGCAGTGCTAGGGACGCCCAAAGGGGGACTAATGAAAAACTGTTTTTT. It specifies CSARDAQRGTNEKLFF.

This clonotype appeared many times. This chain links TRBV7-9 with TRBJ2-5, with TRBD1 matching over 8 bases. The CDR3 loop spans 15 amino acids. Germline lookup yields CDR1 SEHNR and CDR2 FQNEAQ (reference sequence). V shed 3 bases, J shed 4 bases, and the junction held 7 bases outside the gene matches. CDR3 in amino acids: CASSFRGGQGETQYF. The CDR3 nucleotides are TGTGCCAGCAGCTTCCGTGGAGGACAGGGAGAGACCCAGTACTTC.

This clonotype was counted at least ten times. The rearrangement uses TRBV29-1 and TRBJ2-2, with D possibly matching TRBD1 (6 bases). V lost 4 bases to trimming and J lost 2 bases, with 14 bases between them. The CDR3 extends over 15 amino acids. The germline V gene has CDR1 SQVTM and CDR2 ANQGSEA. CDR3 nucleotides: TGCAGCGTTGGAGGTCGGACAGACAACACCGGGGAGCTGTTTTTT. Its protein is CSVGGRTDNTGELFF.

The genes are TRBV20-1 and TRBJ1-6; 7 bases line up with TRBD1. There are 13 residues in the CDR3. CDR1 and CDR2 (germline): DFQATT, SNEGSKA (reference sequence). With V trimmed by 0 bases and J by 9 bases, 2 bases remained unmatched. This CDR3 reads CSARDRGASPLHF. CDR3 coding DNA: TGCAGTGCTAGAGACAGGGGGGCTTCACCCCTCCACTTT.

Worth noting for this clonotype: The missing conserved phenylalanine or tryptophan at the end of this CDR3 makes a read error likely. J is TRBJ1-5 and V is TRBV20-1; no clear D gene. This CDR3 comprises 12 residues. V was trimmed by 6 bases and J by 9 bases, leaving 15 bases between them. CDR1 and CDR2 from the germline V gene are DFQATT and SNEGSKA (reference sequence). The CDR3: CSASDGAGPQHL. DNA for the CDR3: TGCAGTGCAAGCGACGGTGCAGGGCCCCAGCATCTT.

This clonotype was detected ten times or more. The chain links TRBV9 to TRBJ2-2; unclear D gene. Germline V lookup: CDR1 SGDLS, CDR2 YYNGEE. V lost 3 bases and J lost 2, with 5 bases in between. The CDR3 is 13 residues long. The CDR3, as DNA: TGTGCCAGCAGCGGAGTAAACACCGGGGAGCTGTTTTTT. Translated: CASSGVNTGELFF.

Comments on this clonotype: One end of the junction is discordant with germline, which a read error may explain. CDR3 sequence (DNA): TGTGCCAGCAGCCGGACAGGGGGCCAAGAGACCCGGTACTTC. The encoded protein is CASSRTGGQETRYF. The chain employs TRBV7-9 and TRBJ2-5, with TRBD1 matching over 11 bases. This CDR3 is 14 amino acids long. Looked up from germline, CDR1 is SEHNR and CDR2 is FQNEAQ (reference sequence).